The entry that follows covers one T cell receptor beta chain sequence. No antigen is known for it. cDNA libraries of TCR beta carried unique molecular identifiers. The T cell input of about 0.95 to 11 million gave approximately 500,000 cDNA molecules. One entry per CDR3 protein, called by TCRdb with MiXCR from the PCR reads. The table has more than 500,000 distinct CDR3 sequences, around 34% seen once; the top ten hold around 5.9%. The data stem from a study of post-analysis software for immune sequencing data. Whole-study findings and limits: Significantly lower normalized Chao1 diversity was seen in multiple sclerosis patients than in controls. Patients carried a handful of TRBV segments more frequently than controls did, and TRBV5-6, TRBV5-1 and TRBV20-1 were among them.

The CDR3 has 15 amino acids. Germline CDR1 reads SGHRS; CDR2 reads YFSETQ. Trimming took 4 bases from V and 3 from J; bases not matched to a gene: 7. V usage is TRBV5-1 and J usage is TRBJ2-3, with 8 bases aligning to TRBD2. The receptor was derived from a girl between 2 and 17 years old with multiple sclerosis. Sequenced: blood. CDR3 coding DNA: TGCGCCAGCAGCATGCAAGCGGGGGTAACAGATACGCAGTATTTT. This translates into CASSMQAGVTDTQYF.